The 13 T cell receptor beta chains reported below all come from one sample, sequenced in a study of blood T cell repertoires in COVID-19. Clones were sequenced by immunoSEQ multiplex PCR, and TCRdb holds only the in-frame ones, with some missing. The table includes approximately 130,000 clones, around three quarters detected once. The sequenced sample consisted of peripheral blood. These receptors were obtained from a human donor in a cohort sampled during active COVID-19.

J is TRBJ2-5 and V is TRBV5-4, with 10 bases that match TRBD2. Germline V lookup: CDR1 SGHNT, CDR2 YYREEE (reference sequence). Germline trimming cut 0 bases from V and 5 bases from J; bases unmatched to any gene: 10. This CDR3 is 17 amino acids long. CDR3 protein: CASSLAASGGWGETQYF. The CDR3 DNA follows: TGTGCCAGCAGCTTGGCCGCTAGCGGGGGTTGGGGTGAGACCCAGTACTTC.

In nucleotides, the CDR3 is TGCGCCAGCGGACGACTAGGGTACGAGCAGTACTTC. As protein: CASGRLGYEQYF. The chain is built from TRBV4-1 and TRBJ2-7; the D gene is possibly TRBD2 (6 bases). The V end was cut by 8 bases, the J end by 4 bases, with 12 bases between. Germline V gene data show CDR1 as MGHRA and CDR2 as YSYEKL. This CDR3 has 12 amino acids.

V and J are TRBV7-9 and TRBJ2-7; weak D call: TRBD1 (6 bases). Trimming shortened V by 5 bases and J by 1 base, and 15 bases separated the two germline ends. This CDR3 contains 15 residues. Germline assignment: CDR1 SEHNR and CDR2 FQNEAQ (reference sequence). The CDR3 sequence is CASSPYRARSYEQYF. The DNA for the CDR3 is TGTGCCAGCAGCCCCTACAGGGCTCGATCCTACGAGCAGTACTTC. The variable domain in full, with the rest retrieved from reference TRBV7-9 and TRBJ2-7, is DTGVSQNPRHKITKRGQNVTFRCDPISEHNRLYWYRQTLGQGPEFLTYFQNEAQLEKSRLLSDRFSAERPKGSFSTLEIQRTEQGDSAMYLCASSPYRARSYEQYFGPGTRLTVT.

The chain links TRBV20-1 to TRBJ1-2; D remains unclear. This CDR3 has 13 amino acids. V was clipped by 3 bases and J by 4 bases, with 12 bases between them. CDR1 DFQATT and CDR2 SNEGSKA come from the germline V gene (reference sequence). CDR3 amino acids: CSASSGESYGYTF. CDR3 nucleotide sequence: TGCAGTGCTAGTTCGGGTGAGAGCTATGGCTACACCTTC.

In nucleotides, the CDR3 is TGCGCCAGCAGCCCGGGACAGGGAGGCACTGAAGCTTTCTTT. It specifies CASSPGQGGTEAFF. The chain uses TRBV5-1 and TRBJ1-1; 9 bases fit TRBD1. The V and J ends lost 4 bases and 4 bases, in that order; junction bases with no gene match: 5. Germline-derived CDR1 and CDR2 are SGHRS and YFSETQ. This CDR3 region has 14 residues.

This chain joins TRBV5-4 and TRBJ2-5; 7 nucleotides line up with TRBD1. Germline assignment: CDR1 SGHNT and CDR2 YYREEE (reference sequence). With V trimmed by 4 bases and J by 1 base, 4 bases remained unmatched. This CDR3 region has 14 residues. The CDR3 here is CASSRDRVQETQYF. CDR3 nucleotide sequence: TGTGCCAGCAGCCGTGACAGGGTCCAAGAGACCCAGTACTTC.

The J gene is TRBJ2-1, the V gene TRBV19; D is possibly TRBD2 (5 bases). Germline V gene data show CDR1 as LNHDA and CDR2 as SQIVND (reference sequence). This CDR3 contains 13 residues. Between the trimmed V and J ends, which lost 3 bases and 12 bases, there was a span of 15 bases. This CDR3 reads CASSIPPNRGQFF. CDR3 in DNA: TGTGCCAGTAGTATCCCCCCAAACCGGGGGCAGTTCTTC.

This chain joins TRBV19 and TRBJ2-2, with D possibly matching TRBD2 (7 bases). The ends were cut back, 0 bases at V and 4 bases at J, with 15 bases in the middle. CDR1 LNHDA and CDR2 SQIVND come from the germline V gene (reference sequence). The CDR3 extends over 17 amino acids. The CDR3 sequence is CASSIDKRRGGTGELFF. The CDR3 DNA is TGTGCCAGTAGTATAGATAAAAGAAGGGGGGGCACCGGGGAGCTGTTTTTT. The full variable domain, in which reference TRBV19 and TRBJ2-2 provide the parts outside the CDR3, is DGGITQSPKYLFRKEGQNVTLSCEQNLNHDAMYWYRQDPGQGLRLIYYSQIVNDFQKGDIAEGYSVSREKKESFPLTVTSAQKNPTAFYLCASSIDKRRGGTGELFFGEGSRLTVL.

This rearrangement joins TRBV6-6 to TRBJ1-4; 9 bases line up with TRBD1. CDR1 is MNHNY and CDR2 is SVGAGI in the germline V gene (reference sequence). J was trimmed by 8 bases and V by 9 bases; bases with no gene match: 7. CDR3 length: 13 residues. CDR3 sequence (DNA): TGTGCCAGTGGGGACAGGGAGAGGGAAAAACTGTTTTTT. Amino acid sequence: CASGDREREKLFF.

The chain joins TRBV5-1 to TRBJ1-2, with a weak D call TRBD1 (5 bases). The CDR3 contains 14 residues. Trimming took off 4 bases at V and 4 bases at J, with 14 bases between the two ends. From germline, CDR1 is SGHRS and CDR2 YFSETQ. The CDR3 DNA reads TGCGCCAGCAGCCCCGCGGGGGTCGGCTATGGCTACACCTTC. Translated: CASSPAGVGYGYTF.

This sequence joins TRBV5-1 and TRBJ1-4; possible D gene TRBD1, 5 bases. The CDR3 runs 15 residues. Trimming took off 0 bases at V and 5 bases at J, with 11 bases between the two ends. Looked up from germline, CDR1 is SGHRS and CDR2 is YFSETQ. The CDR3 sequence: CASSLEGLQNEKLFF. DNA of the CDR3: TGCGCCAGCAGCTTGGAGGGACTGCAAAATGAAAAACTGTTTTTT.

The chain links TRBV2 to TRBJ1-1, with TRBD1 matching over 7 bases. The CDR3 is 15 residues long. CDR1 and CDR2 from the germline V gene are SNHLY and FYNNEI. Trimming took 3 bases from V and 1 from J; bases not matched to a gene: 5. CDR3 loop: CASSDPGGPNTEAFF. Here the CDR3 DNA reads TGTGCCAGCAGTGACCCAGGGGGTCCGAACACTGAAGCTTTCTTT.

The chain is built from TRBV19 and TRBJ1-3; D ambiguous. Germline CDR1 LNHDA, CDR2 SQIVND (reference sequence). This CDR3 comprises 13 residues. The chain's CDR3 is CATGRGSGNTIYF. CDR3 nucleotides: TGTGCTACTGGGAGAGGGTCTGGAAACACCATATATTTT.